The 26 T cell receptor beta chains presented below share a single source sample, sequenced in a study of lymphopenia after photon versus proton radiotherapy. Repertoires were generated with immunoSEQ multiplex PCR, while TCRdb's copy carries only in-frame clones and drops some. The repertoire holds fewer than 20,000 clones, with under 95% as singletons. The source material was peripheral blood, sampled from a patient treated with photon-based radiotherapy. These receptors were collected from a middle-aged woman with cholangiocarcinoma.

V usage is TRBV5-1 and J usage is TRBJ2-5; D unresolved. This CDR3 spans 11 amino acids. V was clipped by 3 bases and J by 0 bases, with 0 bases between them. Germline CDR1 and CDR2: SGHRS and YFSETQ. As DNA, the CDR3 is TGCGCCAGCAGCTACCAAGAGACCCAGTACTTC. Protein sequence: CASSYQETQYF.

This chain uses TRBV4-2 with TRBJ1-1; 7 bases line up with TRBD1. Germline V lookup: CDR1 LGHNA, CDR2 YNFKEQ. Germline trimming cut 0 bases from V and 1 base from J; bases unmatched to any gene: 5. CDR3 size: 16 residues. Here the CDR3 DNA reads TGTGCCAGCAGCCAAGATCCAAAGGGGGCGAACACTGAAGCTTTCTTT. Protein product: CASSQDPKGANTEAFF.

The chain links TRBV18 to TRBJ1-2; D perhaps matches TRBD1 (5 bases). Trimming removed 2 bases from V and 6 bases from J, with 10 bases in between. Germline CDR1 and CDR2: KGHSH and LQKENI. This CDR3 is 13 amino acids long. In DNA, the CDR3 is TGTGCCAGCTCACCATCCCGGGGGAATGGCTACACCTTC. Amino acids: CASSPSRGNGYTF.

The CDR3 bases are TGTGCCAGCAGTTATACCTACGAGCAGTACTTC. This gives the protein CASSYTYEQYF. The chain employs TRBV6-6 and TRBJ2-5; D remains ambiguous. The tail of the sequence fits TRBJ2-7 better, so the J call may be wrong. Germline V CDR1 and CDR2: MNHNY, SVGAGI (reference sequence). CDR3 length: 11 residues.

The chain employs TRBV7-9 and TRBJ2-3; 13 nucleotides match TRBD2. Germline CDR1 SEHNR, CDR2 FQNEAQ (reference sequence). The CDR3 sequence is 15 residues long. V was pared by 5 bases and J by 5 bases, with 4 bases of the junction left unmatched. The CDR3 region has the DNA TGTGCCAGCAGCCCGGGACTAGCGGGGCAAGATACGCAGTATTTT. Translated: CASSPGLAGQDTQYF.

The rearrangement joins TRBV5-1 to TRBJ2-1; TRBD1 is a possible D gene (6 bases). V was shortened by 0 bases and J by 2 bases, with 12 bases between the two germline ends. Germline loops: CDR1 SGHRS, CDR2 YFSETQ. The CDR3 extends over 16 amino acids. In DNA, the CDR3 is TGCGCCAGCAGCTTGGGACAGGCCTTAACCTACAATGAGCAGTTCTTC. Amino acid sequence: CASSLGQALTYNEQFF. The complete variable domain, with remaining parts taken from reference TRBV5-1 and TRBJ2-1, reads KAGVTQTPRYLIKTRGQQVTLSCSPISGHRSVSWYQQTPGQGLQFLFEYFSETQRNKGNFPGRFSGRQFSNSRSEMNVSTLELGDSALYLCASSLGQALTYNEQFFGPGTRLTVL.

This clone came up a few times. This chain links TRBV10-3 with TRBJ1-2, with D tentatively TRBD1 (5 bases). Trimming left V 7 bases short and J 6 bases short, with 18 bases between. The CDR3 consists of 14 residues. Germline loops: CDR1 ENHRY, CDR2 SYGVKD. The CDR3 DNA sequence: TGTGCCATCAATCAGGGCAGGGTTGAGGATGGCTACACCTTC. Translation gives CAINQGRVEDGYTF.

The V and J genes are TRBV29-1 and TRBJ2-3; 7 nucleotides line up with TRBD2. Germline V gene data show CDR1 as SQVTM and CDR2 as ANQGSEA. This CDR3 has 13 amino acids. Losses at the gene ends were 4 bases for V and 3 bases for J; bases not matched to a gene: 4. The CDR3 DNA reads TGCAGCGTTGTAGGCGGGAGAACAGATACGCAGTATTTT. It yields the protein CSVVGGRTDTQYF.

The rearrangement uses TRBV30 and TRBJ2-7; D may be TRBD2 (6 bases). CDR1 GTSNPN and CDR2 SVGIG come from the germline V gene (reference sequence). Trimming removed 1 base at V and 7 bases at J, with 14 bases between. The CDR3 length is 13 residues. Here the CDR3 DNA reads TGTGCCTGGAGTGGGGACCATCGGGGGGAGCAGTACTTC. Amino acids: CAWSGDHRGEQYF.

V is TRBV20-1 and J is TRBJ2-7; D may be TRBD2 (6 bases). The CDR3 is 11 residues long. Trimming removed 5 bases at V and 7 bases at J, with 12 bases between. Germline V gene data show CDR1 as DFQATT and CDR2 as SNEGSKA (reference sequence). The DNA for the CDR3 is TGCAGTGCTCGGGACTCCAGGGAGCAGTACTTC. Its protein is CSARDSREQYF.

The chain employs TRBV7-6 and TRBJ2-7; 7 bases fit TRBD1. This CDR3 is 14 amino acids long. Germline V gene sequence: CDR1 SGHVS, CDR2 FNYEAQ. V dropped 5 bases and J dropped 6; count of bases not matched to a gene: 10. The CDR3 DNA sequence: TGTGCCAGCAGCATCACGACAGGGTTGAGCGAGCAGTACTTC. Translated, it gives CASSITTGLSEQYF. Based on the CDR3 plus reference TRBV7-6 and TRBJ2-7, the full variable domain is GAGVSQSPRYKVTKRGQDVALRCDPISGHVSLYWYRQALGQGPEFLTYFNYEAQQDKSGLPNDRFSAERPEGSISTLTIQRTEQRDSAMYRCASSITTGLSEQYFGPGTRLTVT.

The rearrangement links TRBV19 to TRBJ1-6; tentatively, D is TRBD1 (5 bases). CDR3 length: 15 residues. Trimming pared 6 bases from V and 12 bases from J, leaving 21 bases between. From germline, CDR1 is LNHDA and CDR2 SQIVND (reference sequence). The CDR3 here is CASRAADGTRGPLHF. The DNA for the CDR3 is TGTGCCAGTAGAGCTGCGGATGGGACGCGGGGACCCCTCCACTTT.

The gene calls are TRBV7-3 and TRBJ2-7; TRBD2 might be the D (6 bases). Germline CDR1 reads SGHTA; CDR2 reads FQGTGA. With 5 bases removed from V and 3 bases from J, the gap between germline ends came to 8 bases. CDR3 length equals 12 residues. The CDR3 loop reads CASSGGVYEQYF. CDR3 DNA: TGTGCCAGCAGCGGCGGGGTCTACGAGCAGTACTTC.

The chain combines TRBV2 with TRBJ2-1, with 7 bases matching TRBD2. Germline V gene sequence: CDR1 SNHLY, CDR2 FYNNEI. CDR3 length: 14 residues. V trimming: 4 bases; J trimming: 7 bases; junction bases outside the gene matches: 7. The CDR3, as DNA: TGTGCCAGCAGTGGGGCGGGAGAGGGAAATGAGCAGTTCTTC. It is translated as CASSGAGEGNEQFF.

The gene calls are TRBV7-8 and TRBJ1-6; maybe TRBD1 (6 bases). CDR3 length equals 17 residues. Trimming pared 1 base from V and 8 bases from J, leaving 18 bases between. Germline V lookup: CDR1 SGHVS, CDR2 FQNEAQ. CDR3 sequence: CASSLVGGARTDSPLHF. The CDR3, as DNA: TGTGCCAGCAGCTTAGTCGGGGGGGCCCGGACGGATTCACCCCTCCACTTT.

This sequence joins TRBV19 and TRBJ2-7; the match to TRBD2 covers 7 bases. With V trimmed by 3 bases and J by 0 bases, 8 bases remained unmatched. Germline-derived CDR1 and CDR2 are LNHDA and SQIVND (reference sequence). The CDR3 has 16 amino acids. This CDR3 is CASSISRERDSYEQYF. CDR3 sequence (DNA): TGTGCCAGTAGTATTAGCAGAGAGCGGGACTCCTACGAGCAGTACTTC.

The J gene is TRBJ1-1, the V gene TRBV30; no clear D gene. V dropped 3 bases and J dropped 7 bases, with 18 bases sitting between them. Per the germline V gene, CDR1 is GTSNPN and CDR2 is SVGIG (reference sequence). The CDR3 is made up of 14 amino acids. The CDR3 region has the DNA TGTGCCTGGAGCCTGGGCGGGGTAACCAATGAAGCTTTCTTT. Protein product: CAWSLGGVTNEAFF.

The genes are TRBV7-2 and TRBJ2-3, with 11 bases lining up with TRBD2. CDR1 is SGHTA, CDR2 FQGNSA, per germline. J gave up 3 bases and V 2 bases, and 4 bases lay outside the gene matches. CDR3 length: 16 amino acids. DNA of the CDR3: TGTGCCAGCAGCTTAATTAGCGGGAGGGGGACAGATACGCAGTATTTT. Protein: CASSLISGRGTDTQYF.

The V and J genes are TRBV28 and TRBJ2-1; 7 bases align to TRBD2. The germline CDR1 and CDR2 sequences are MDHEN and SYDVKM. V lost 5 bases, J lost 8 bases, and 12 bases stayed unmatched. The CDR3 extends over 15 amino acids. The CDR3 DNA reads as TGTGCCAGCAGTGTGGGGGAGGGCCCTCAGGATGAGCAGTTCTTC. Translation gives CASSVGEGPQDEQFF.

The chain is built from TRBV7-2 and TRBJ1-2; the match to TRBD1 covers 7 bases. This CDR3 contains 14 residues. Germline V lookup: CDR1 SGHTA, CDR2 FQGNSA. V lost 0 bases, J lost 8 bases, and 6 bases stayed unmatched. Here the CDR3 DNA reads TGTGCCAGCAGCTTAGCCGGACAGGTTATAGGCTACACCTTC. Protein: CASSLAGQVIGYTF.

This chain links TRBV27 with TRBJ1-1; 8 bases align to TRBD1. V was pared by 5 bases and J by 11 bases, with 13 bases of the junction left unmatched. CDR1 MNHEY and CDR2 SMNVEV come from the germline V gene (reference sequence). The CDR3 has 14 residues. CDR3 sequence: CASSPSWTGSPAFF. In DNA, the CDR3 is TGTGCCAGCAGTCCATCCTGGACAGGGTCCCCGGCTTTCTTT.

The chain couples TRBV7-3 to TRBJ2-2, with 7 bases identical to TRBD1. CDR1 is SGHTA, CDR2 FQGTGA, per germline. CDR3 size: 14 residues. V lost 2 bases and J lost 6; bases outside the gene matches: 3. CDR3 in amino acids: CASSLWQGAGELFF. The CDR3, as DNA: TGTGCCAGCAGCTTATGGCAGGGGGCCGGGGAGCTGTTTTTT.

The CDR3 here is CASSNTEAFF. In nucleotides, the CDR3 is TGTGCCAGCAGTAACACTGAAGCTTTCTTT. V usage is TRBV6-1 and J usage is TRBJ1-1, with unresolved D. The germline CDR1 and CDR2 sequences are MNHNS and SASEGT. This CDR3 region has 10 residues. Between the trimmed V and J ends, which lost 5 bases and 2 bases, there was a span of 0 bases.

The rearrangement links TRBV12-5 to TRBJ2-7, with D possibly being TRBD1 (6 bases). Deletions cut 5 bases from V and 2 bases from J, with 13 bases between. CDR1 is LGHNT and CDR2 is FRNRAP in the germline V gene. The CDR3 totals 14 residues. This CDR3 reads CASGLGQRTYEQYF. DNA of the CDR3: TGTGCTAGTGGTCTAGGACAGAGGACCTACGAGCAGTACTTC. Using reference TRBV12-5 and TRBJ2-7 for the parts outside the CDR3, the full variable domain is DARVTQTPRHKVTEMGQEVTMRCQPILGHNTVFWYRQTMMQGLELLAYFRNRAPLDDSGMPKDRFSAEMPDATLATLKIQPSEPRDSAVYFCASGLGQRTYEQYFGPGTRLTVT.

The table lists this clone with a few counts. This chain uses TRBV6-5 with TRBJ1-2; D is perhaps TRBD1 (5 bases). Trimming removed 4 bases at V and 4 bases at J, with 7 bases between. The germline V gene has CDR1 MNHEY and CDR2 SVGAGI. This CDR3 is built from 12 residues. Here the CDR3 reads CASSSTAYGYTF. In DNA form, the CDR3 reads TGTGCCAGCAGTTCGACAGCCTATGGCTACACCTTC.

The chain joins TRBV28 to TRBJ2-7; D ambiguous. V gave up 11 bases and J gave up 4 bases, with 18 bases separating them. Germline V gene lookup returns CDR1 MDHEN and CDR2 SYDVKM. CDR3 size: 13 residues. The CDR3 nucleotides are TGTGCCTCAAGGAGCTCCGAGCCTTACGAGCAGTACTTC. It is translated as CASRSSEPYEQYF.